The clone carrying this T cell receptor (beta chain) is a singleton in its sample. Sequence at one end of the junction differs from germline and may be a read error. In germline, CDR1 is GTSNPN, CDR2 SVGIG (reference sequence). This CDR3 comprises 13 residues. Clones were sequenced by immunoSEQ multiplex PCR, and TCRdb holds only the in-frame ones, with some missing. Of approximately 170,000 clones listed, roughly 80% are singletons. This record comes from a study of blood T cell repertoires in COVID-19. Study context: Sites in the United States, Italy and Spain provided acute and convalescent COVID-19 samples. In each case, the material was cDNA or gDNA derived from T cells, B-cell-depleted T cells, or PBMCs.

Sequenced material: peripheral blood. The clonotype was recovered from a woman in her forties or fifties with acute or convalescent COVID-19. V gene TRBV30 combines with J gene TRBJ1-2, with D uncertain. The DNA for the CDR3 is TGTGCCCGGAGTCCCAAACTCAACTATGGCTACACCTTC. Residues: CARSPKLNYGYTF.